This TCR beta chain comes out of a study of cytomegalovirus exposure and HLA in healthy donors. PCR primers comprised 60 Vbeta and 13 Jbeta primers. The data were produced by immunoSEQ multiplex PCR, yet TCRdb's version contains in-frame clones alone and is incomplete. The data hold some 120,000 clones, with 8% to 11% observed a single time. CDR1 and CDR2 from the germline V gene are SNHLY and FYNNEI. The CDR3 has 14 amino acids. V trimming: 5 bases; J trimming: 0 bases; junction bases outside the gene matches: 4. This sequence originates from a young woman in good health and CMV-seropositive. The genes are TRBV2 and TRBJ2-7, with TRBD2 matching over 7 bases. The sample was PBMCs. The CDR3 sequence: CASSIAGGSYEQYF. CDR3 DNA: TGTGCCAGCAGTATAGCGGGCGGCTCCTACGAGCAGTACTTC.